This TCR beta chain was identified in a study of response to subunit inactivated influenza vaccine. TCRdb passed the RT-PCR reads through MiXCR, listing each CDR3 protein once. The data hold 630,000 or so distinct CDR3 sequences, with more than 15% observed a single time. Regarding this clonotype: The antigen remains unidentified.

Findings of the study overall: Few new T cells, the authors suggested, are recruited by each seasonal influenza vaccination.

Sequenced material: PBMCs from blood, taken roughly 13 days after vaccination. This TCR came from a man in his fifties or sixties who received an inactivated influenza vaccine.

The CDR3 nucleotides are TGTGCCAGCAGCTTAAGTAGCGGGGGCTTCGAGACCCAGTACTTC. Protein sequence: CASSLSSGGFETQYF. The rearrangement uses TRBV7-2 and TRBJ2-5; 9 bases are a match to TRBD2. Germline V gives CDR1 SGHTA, CDR2 FQGNSA. The CDR3 is 15 residues long. Trimming took 2 bases from V and 5 from J; bases not matched to a gene: 6.